This T cell receptor (beta chain) stems from a study of PD-1 blockade in classical Hodgkin lymphoma. Generated by immunoSEQ multiplex PCR, the TCRdb table keeps only in-frame clones and is missing some. This table has tens of thousands of clones, over 75% appearing once. This clone has a single count. Its antigen is not known. Time point given: cycle 4 day 1 (C4D1), after 6 weeks of nivolumab. Each of the patients experienced relapse following autologous stem cell transplantation, and their brentuximab vedotin exposure differed. Study-wide results and limits: The causes of the repertoire differences, possibly disease activity or prior therapy, remain undefined. Reports described newly diagnosed patients as having lower baseline TCR diversity than healthy donors. TCR diversity in CD4+, not CD8+, cells rose significantly by C4D1.

Trimming removed 6 bases from V and 7 bases from J, with 16 bases in between. This CDR3 is 14 amino acids long. CDR1 and CDR2 from the germline V gene are LGHNA and YNFKEQ. The V gene is TRBV4-2, the J gene TRBJ2-1; D may be TRBD2 (6 bases). The input for sequencing was peripheral blood mononuclear cells (PBMCs), taken before the fourth cycle of nivolumab. This clonotype was sampled from a human donor with classical Hodgkin lymphoma. The CDR3 protein is CASSPRERRNEQFF. In nucleotides, the CDR3 is TGTGCCAGCAGTCCACGGGAGAGAAGGAATGAGCAGTTCTTC.